This T cell receptor (beta chain) derives from a study of cytomegalovirus exposure and HLA in healthy donors. The V gene's germline CDR1 is SGHRS and CDR2 YFSETQ. The CDR3 has 14 residues. Trimming removed 4 bases at V and 1 base at J, with 11 bases between. This PCR relied on a set of 60 Vbeta primers and 13 Jbeta primers. The repertoire was sequenced with immunoSEQ multiplex PCR; TCRdb's copy has only in-frame clones and lacks some. The table includes 200,000 or so clones, 82% detected once. This chain joins TRBV5-1 and TRBJ2-5; weak D call: TRBD2 (5 bases). Input material: PBMCs. This sequence was found in a boy aged 2 to 10 in good health and CMV-seronegative. The CDR3 nucleotides are TGCGCCAGCAGCCAGAGCGGTTTCCAAGAGACCCAGTACTTC. Translated: CASSQSGFQETQYF.